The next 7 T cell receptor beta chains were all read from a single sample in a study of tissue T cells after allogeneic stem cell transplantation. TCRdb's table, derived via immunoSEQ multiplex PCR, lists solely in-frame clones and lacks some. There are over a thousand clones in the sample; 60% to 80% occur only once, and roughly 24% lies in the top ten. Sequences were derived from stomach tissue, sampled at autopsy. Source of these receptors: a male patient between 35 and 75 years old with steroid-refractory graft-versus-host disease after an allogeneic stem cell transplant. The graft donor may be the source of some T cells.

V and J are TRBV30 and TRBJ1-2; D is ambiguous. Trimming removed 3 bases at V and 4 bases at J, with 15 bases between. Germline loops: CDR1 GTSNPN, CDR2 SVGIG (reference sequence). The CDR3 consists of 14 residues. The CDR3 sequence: CAWSPPGSPYGYTF. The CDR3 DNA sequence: TGTGCCTGGAGCCCTCCCGGGAGCCCCTATGGCTACACCTTC.

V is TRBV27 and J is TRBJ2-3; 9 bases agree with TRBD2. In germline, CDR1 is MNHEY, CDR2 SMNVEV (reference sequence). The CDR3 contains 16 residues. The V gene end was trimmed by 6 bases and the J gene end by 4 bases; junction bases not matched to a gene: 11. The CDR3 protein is CASSRRAGGIADTQYF. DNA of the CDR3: TGTGCCAGCAGCCGCCGAGCGGGGGGAATCGCAGATACGCAGTATTTT.

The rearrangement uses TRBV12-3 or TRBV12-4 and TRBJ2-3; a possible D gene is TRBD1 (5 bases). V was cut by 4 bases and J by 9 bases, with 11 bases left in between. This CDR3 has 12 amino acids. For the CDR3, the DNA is TGTGCCAGCAGTTGGACAAGTCGGACGCAGTATTTT. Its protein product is CASSWTSRTQYF.

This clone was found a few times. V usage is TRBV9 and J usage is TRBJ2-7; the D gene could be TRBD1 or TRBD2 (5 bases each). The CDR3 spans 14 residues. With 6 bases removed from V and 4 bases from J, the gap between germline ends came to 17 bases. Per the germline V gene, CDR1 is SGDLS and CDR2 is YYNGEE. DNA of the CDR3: TGTGCCAGCACCGACGACAGCAGCGGTTACGAGCAGTACTTC. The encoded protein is CASTDDSSGYEQYF. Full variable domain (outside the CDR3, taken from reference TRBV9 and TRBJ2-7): DSGVTQTPKHLITATGQRVTLRCSPRSGDLSVYWYQQSLDQGLQFLIQYYNGEERAKGNILERFSAQQFPDLHSELNLSSLELGDSALYFCASTDDSSGYEQYFGPGTRLTVT.

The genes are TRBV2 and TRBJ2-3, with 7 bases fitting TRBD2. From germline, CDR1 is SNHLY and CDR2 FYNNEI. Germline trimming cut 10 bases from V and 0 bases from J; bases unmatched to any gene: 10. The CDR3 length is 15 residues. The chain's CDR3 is CATQSGLTSTDTQYF. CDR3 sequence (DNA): TGTGCCACACAATCGGGACTAACAAGCACAGATACGCAGTATTTT.

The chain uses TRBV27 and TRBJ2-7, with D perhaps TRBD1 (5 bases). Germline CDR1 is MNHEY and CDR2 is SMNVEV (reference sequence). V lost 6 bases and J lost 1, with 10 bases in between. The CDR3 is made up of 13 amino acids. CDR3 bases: TGTGCCAGCAGAAGGGGAAATTCCTACGAGCAGTACTTC. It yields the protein CASRRGNSYEQYF.

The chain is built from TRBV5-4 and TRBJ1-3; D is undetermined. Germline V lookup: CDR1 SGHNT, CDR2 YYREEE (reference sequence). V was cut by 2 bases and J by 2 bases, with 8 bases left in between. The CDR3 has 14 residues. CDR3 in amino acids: CASSFWGTGNTIYF. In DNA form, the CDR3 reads TGTGCCAGCAGCTTCTGGGGTACTGGAAACACCATATATTTT.